The clone carrying this T cell receptor (beta chain) was observed a few times. The J segment lost 6 bases and the V segment lost 3 bases, leaving 4 bases of the junction unmatched. Germline V gene data show CDR1 as SGHRS and CDR2 as YFSETQ. The CDR3 has 14 amino acids. Profiling relied on immunoSEQ multiplex PCR, and the TCRdb table lists in-frame clones only, not all of them. The sample shows about 74,000 clones, under 90% of them seen only once. The source of the sample is a study of PD-L1 blockade in urothelial cancer. For the study at large: Beginning in about 2014, patients received atezolizumab, given as 1,200 mg intravenously every 3 weeks. Blood was evaluated 3 weeks (second dose) and 6 weeks after therapy began. Blood gave a median approximately 130,000 T cells.

Each individual provided 1 to 8 samples (taken pretreatment and on-treatment). Sequenced here: PBMCs, sampled around atezolizumab (anti-PD-L1) treatment. The TCR sequence derives from a man between 70 and 80 years old with urothelial cancer. The rearrangement uses TRBV5-1 and TRBJ1-2, with 11 bases fitting TRBD1. DNA of the CDR3: TGCGCCAGCAGCTCGGGACAGGGGGTAGATGGCTACACCTTC. Translating gives CASSSGQGVDGYTF.